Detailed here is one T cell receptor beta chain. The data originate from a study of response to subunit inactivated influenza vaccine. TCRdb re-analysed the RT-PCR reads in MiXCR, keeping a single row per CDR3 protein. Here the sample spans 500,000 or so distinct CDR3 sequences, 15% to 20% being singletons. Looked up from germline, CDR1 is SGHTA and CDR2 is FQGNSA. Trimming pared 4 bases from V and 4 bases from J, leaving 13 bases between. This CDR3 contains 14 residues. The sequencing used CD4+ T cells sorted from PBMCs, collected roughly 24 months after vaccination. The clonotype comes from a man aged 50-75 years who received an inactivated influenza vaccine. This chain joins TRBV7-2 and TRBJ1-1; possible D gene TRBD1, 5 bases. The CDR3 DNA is TGTGCCAGCAGCTATCAGGGCGTTGGCACTGAAGCTTTCTTT. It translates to CASSYQGVGTEAFF. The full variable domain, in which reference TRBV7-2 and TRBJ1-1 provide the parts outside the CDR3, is GAGVSQSPSNKVTEKGKDVELRCDPISGHTALYWYRQSLGQGLEFLIYFQGNSAPDKSGLPSDRFSAERTGGSVSTLTIQRTQQEDSAVYLCASSYQGVGTEAFFGQGTRLTVV.